Below are 11 T cell receptor beta chains sequenced from a single sample in a study of T-cell memory formation after mild COVID-19. MiXCR was run by TCRdb on the 5' RACE reads, yielding one entry per CDR3 protein. The table records almost 350,000 distinct CDR3 sequences, 20% to 25% of them present only once. The sample was PBMCs or a T cell subset sorted from them (not recorded which). The receptors stem from a young man who had mild COVID-19 (a few samples of this study predate the infection). Cell type and time point are not known.

The V and J genes are TRBV7-6 and TRBJ2-1; TRBD2 agrees at 9 bases. CDR1 is SGHVS, CDR2 FNYEAQ, per germline. The CDR3 loop spans 16 amino acids. J gave up 7 bases and V 5 bases, and 12 bases lay outside the gene matches. The CDR3 here is CASSQETSGLDNEQFF. Written as DNA, the CDR3 is TGTGCCAGCAGCCAAGAGACTAGCGGACTCGATAATGAGCAGTTCTTC.

This rearrangement joins TRBV11-2 to TRBJ1-2; possible D gene TRBD1, 5 bases. The CDR3 has 13 residues. Germline CDR1 SGHAT, CDR2 FQNNGV. Between the trimmed V and J ends, which lost 8 bases and 4 bases, there was a span of 14 bases. As DNA, the CDR3 is TGTGCCAGCCGTGCCGGGGGGTTCTATGGCTACACCTTC. It encodes CASRAGGFYGYTF.

The rearrangement joins TRBV10-3 to TRBJ1-1, with TRBD1 matching 9 bases. V lost 2 bases to trimming and J lost 1 base; unmatched junction nucleotides: 8. CDR1 is ENHRY, CDR2 SYGVKD, per germline. This CDR3 is built from 17 residues. The CDR3: CAISETGQGSWNTEAFF. The CDR3, as DNA: TGTGCCATCAGTGAGACGGGACAGGGCTCATGGAACACTGAAGCTTTCTTT.

This clonotype was seen more than once but under ten times. The genes are TRBV5-1 and TRBJ2-1, with 11 bases matching TRBD2. CDR1 and CDR2 (germline): SGHRS, YFSETQ. J gave up 9 bases and V 5 bases, and 16 bases lay outside the gene matches. This CDR3 is built from 17 residues. The CDR3 sequence: CASRLPWASGGSSEQFF. The CDR3 nucleotides are TGCGCCAGCAGACTTCCATGGGCTAGCGGGGGGAGTAGTGAGCAGTTCTTC.

This clonotype was detected a few times. The gene calls are TRBV7-2 and TRBJ2-5; 11 nucleotides agree with TRBD2. The germline CDR1 and CDR2 sequences are SGHTA and FQGNSA. There are 15 residues in the CDR3. Trimming cost V 2 bases and J 5 bases; bases outside gene matches: 4. CDR3: CASSLLAGGAETQYF. CDR3 nucleotides: TGTGCCAGCAGCTTATTAGCGGGGGGGGCGGAGACCCAGTACTTC.

This clonotype was found a few times. This chain uses TRBV6-2 or TRBV6-3 with TRBJ2-7; D unresolved. Germline values: CDR1 MNHEY, CDR2 SVGEGT. V was cut by 5 bases and J by 3 bases, with 8 bases left in between. CDR3 length: 12 residues. Written as DNA, the CDR3 is TGTGCCAGCAGTCCGGACGGCTACGAGCAGTACTTC. Its protein is CASSPDGYEQYF.

The gene calls are TRBV30 and TRBJ2-1; D gene unclear. The CDR3 is 11 amino acids. Germline CDR1 and CDR2: GTSNPN and SVGIG (reference sequence). Deletions cut 0 bases from V and 9 bases from J, with 6 bases between. The CDR3 loop is CAWSVVREQFF. In nucleotides, the CDR3 is TGTGCCTGGAGTGTAGTCCGTGAGCAGTTCTTC. Complete variable domain (other parts from reference TRBV30 and TRBJ2-1): SQTIHQWPATLVQPVGSPLSLECTVEGTSNPNLYWYRQAAGRGLQLLFYSVGIGQISSEVPQNLSASRPQDRQFILSSKKLLLSDSGFYLCAWSVVREQFFGPGTRLTVL.

This clonotype was recorded many times. V usage is TRBV11-2 and J usage is TRBJ2-5; 8 positions agree with TRBD1. From germline, CDR1 is SGHAT and CDR2 FQNNGV. This CDR3 spans 16 amino acids. With 1 base clipped from V and 2 bases from J, the junction kept 6 bases outside the gene matches. The CDR3 sequence is CASSLGDRGGQETQYF. For the CDR3, the DNA is TGTGCCAGCAGCTTAGGTGACAGGGGTGGTCAAGAGACCCAGTACTTC.

In nucleotides, the CDR3 is TGTGCCAGCTCACCCCAGGACTTGAACACTGAAGCTTTCTTT. The encoded protein is CASSPQDLNTEAFF. V and J are TRBV18 and TRBJ1-1; D not resolved. CDR3 size: 14 residues. Germline CDR1 and CDR2: KGHSH and LQKENI. Trimming pared 3 bases from V and 0 bases from J, leaving 8 bases between.

This clonotype was observed a few times. The rearrangement links TRBV5-1 to TRBJ2-3, with D perhaps TRBD1 or TRBD2 (5 bases each). Germline CDR1 reads SGHRS; CDR2 reads YFSETQ. The CDR3 is made up of 14 amino acids. V was trimmed by 4 bases and J by 1 base, leaving 10 bases between them. The CDR3 protein is CASSAEGRTDTQYF. The CDR3 coding sequence is TGCGCCAGCAGCGCAGAGGGACGCACAGATACGCAGTATTTT.

The table lists this clonotype with a few counts. The chain employs TRBV5-6 and TRBJ2-7; perhaps D is TRBD1 or TRBD2 (6 bases each). V was cut by 4 bases and J by 0 bases, with 14 bases left in between. The length of the CDR3 is 15 residues. CDR1 SGHDT and CDR2 YYEEEE come from the germline V gene. CDR3 nucleotides: TGTGCCAGCAGCCTCGGAGGGGGTCTCTCCTACGAGCAGTACGTC. As protein: CASSLGGGLSYEQYV.